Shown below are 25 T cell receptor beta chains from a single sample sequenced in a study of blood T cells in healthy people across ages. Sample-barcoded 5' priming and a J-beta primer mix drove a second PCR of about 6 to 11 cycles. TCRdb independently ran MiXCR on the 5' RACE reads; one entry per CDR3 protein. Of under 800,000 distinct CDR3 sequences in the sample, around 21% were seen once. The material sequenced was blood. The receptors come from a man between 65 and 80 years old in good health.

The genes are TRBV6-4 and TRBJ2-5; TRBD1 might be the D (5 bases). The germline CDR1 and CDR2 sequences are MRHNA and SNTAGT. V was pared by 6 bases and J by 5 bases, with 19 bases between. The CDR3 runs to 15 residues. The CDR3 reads CASRPPPPGSETQYF. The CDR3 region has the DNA TGTGCCAGCAGGCCGCCCCCTCCAGGGTCGGAGACCCAGTACTTC.

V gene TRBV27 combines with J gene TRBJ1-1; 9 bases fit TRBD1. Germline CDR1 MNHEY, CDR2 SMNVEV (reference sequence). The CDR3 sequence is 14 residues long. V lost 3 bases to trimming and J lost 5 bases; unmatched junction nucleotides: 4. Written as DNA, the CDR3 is TGTGCCAGCAGTTTCAGACAGGGGGAGACTGAAGCTTTCTTT. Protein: CASSFRQGETEAFF.

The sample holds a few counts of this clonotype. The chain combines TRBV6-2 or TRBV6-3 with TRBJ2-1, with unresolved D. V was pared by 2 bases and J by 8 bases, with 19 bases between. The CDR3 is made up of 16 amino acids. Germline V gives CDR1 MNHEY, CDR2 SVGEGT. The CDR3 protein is CASSYPPHFRLDEQFF. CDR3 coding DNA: TGTGCCAGCAGTTACCCACCCCACTTCCGTCTGGATGAGCAGTTCTTC.

This CDR3 is CASSTQGELFF. The CDR3, as DNA: TGTGCCAGCAGTACCCAGGGGGAGCTGTTTTTT. The V call is TRBV12-3 or TRBV12-4, the J call TRBJ2-2; D is unclear. The germline V and J ends were trimmed by 5 bases and 8 bases, with 6 bases remaining between them. The CDR3 covers 11 residues.

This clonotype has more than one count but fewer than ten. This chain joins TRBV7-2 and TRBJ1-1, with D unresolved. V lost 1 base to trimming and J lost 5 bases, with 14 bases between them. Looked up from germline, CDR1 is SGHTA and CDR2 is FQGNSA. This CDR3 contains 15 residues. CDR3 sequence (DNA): TGTGCCAGCAGCTTAGAATATGTCTTGGGGACTGAAGCTTTCTTT. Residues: CASSLEYVLGTEAFF.

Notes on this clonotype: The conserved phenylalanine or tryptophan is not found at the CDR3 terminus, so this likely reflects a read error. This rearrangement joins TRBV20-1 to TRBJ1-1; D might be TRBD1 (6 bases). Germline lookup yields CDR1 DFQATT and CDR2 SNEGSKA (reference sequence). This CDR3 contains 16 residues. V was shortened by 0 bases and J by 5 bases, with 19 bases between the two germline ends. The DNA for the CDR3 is TGCAGTGCTAGAGATGGAACCAAGGGGGTTCTGACTGAAGCTTTCTCT. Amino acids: CSARDGTKGVLTEAFS.

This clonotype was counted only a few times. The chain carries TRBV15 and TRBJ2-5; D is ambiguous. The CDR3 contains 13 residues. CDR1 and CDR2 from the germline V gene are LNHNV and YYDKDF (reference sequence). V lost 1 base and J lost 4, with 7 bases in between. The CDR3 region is CATSRVGGETQYF. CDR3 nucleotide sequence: TGTGCCACCAGCAGAGTAGGCGGAGAGACCCAGTACTTC.

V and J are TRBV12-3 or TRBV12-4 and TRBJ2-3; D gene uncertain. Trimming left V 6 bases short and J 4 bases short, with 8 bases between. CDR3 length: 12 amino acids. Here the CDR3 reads CASSLTPDTQYF. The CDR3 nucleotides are TGTGCCAGCAGCTTGACCCCAGATACGCAGTATTTT.

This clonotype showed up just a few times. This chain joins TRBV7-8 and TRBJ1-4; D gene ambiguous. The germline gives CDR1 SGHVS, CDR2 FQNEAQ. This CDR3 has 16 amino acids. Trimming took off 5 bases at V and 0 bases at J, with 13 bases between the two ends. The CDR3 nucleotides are TGTGCCAGCAGCCTTGCCGGGGTGTCAACTAATGAAAAACTGTTTTTT. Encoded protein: CASSLAGVSTNEKLFF.

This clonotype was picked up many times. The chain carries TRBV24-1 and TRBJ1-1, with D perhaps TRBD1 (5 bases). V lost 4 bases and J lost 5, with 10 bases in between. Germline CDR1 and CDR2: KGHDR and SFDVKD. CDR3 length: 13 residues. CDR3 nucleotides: TGTGCCACCAGTGAATCAGGGTGGACTGAAGCTTTCTTT. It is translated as CATSESGWTEAFF.

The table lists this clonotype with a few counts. Here the CDR3 reads CASSLWEVNTEAFF. CDR3 nucleotide sequence: TGCGCCAGCAGCTTGTGGGAGGTGAACACTGAAGCTTTCTTT. The V gene is TRBV5-1, the J gene TRBJ1-1, with D uncertain. The germline V and J ends were trimmed by 1 base and 0 bases, with 7 bases remaining between them. The CDR3 is made up of 14 amino acids. The germline gives CDR1 SGHRS, CDR2 YFSETQ.

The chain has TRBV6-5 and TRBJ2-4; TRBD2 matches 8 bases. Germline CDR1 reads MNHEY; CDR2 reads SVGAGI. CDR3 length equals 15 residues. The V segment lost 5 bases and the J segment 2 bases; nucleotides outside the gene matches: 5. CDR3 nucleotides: TGTGCCAGCAGTGCGGGGGGTATGACCAAAAACATTCAGTACTTC. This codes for CASSAGGMTKNIQYF.

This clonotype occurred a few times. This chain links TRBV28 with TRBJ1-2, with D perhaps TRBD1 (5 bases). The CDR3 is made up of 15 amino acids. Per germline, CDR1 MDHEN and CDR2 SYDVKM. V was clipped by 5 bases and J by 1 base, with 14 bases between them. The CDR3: CASSGGSGSNYGYTF. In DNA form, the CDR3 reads TGTGCCAGCAGTGGGGGTTCAGGGAGTAACTATGGCTACACCTTC.

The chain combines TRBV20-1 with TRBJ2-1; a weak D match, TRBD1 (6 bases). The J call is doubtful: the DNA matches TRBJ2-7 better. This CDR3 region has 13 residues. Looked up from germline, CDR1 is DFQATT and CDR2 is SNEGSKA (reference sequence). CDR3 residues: CSASRSGVYEQYF. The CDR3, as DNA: TGCAGTGCTAGTAGGTCAGGGGTGTACGAGCAGTACTTC.

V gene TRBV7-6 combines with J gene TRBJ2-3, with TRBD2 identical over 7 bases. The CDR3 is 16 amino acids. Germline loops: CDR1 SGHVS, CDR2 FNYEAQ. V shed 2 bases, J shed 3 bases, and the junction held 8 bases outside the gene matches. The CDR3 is CASSLSAGWETDTQYF. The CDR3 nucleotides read TGTGCCAGCAGCTTATCAGCGGGATGGGAGACAGATACGCAGTATTTT.

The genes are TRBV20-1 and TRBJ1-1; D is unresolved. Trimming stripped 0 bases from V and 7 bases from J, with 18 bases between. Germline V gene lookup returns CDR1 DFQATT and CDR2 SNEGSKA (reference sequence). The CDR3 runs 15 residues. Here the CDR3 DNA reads TGCAGTGCTAGAGAGGCATCCCGCGGCCTTAATGAAGCTTTCTTT. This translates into CSAREASRGLNEAFF.

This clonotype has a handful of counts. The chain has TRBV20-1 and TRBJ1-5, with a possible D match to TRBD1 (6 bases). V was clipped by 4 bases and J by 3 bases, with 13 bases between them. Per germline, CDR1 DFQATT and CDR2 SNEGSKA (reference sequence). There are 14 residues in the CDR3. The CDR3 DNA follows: TGCAGTGCTAAAGGAGCAGGGGTCAATCAGCCCCAGCATTTT. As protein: CSAKGAGVNQPQHF.

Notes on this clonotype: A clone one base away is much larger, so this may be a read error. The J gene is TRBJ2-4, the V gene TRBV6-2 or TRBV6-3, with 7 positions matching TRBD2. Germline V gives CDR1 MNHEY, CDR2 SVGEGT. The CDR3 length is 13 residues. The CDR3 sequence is CASSGLGGNTQYF. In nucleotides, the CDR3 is TGTGCCAGCAGTGGACTAGGTGGCAACACTCAGTACTTC.

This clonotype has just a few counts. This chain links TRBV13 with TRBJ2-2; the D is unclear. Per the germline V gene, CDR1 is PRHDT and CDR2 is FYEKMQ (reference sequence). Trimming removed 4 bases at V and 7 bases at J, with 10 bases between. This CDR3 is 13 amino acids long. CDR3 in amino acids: CASSSTRVGELFF. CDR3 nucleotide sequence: TGTGCCAGCAGCTCGACAAGGGTCGGGGAGCTGTTTTTT.

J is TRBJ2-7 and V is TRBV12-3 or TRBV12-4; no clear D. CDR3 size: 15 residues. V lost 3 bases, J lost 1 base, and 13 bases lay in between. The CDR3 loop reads CASSFRRNGSYEQYF. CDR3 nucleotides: TGTGCCAGCAGTTTTAGGAGAAATGGATCCTACGAGCAGTACTTC.

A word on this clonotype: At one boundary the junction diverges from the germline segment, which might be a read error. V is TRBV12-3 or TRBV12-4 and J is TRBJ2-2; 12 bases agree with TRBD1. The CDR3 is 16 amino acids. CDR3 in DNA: TGTACCAGCAGTTGGGGACAGGGGGCAGGGACCGGGGAGCTGTTTTTT. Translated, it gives CTSSWGQGAGTGELFF.

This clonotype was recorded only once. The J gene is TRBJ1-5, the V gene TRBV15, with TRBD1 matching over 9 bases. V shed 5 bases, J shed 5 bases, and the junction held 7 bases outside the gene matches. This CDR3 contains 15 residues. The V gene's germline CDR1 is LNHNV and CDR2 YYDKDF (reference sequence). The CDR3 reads CATSPDRGGDQPQHF. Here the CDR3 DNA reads TGTGCCACCAGCCCGGACAGGGGAGGGGATCAGCCCCAGCATTTT.

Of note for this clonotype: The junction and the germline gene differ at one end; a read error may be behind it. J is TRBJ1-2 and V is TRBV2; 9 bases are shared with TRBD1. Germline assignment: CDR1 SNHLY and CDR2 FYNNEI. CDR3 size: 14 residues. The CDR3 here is CASSPGQGLVGYTF. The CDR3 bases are TGCGCCAGCAGTCCGGGACAGGGCCTTGTTGGCTACACCTTC.

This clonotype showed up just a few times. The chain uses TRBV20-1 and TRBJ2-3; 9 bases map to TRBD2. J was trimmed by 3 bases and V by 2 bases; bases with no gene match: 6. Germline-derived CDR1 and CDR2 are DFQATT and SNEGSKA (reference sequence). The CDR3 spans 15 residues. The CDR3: CSARFSGSLTDTQYF. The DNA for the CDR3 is TGCAGTGCTAGATTTAGCGGGAGTTTAACAGATACGCAGTATTTT.

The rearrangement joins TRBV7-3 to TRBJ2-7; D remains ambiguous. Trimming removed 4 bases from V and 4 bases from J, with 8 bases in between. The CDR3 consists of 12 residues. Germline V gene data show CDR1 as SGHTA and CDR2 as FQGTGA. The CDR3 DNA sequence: TGTGCCAGCAGCTCCAATCAGTACGAGCAGTACTTC. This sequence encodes CASSSNQYEQYF.